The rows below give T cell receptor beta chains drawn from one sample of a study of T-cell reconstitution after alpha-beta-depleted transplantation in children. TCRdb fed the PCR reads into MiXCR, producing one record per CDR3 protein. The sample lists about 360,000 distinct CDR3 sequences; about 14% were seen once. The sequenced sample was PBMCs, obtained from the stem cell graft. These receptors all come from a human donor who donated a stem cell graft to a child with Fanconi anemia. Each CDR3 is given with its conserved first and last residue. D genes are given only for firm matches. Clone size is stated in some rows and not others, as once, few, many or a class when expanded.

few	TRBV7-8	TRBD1	CASSLTGYSYEQYF
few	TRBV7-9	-	CASSLGFGGNGYTF
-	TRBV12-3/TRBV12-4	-	CASSFNRAGRAFF
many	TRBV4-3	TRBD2	CASSQGASGGSTDTQYF
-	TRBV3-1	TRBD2	CASSQGGYDKQFF
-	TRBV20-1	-	CSASWLGAKNIQYF
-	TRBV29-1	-	CSVEDPDVGGETQYF
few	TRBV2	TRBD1	CASRTGTAFF
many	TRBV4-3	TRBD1	CASSLEGGQGYTF
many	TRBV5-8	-	CASSFGASREQYF
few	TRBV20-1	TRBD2	CSATQLAGGPDTQYF
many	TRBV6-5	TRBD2	CASSYMRGAGTGELFF
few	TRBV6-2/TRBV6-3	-	CASSWHENTGELFF
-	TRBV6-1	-	CASSDRASTDTQYF
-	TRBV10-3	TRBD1	CAISELGGRPTQYF
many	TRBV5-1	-	CASFLGHPVTGELFF
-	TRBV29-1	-	CSVGVGWNEQFF
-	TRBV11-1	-	CASSLERGAGANVLTF
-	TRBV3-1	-	CASSQNPQVLYEQYF
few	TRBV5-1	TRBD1	CASSQGAQGNTIYF
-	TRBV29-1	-	CSVAETEAFF
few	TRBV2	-	CASTLRAGDQPQHF
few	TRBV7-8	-	CASSPRDNYNEQFF
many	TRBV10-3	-	CAISDLDGASYEQYF
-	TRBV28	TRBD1	CASSEGTALSTDTQYF
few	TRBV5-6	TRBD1	CASSLETGLKGYTF
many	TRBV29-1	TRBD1	CSVPPVTGRYAEAFF
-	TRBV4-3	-	CASSQDQGYYGYTF
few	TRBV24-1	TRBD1	CATSVKGAGYEQYF
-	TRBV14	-	CASSHLQGPGELFF
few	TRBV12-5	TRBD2	CASGPGTSGGSLGEQYF
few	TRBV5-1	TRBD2	CASSSISGAGTDTQYF
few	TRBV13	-	CASSLVPPSGGTTDNEQFF
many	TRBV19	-	CASSIDAGNTGELFF
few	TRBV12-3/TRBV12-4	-	CASSFEGKTQYF
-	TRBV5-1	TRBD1	CASSFGQGVAGNTIYF
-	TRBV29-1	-	CSVVLSGGELFF
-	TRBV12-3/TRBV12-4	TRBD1	CASTNWTGVNEQYF
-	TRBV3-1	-	CASSSLSGAGIRANVLTF
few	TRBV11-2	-	CASSLQRTETQYF
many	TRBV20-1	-	CSAKGGHSGANVLTF
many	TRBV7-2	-	CASSIRGRPNEQFF
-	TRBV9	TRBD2	CASSVSSGQETQYF
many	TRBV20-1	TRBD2	CSAEDSGGTKTQFF
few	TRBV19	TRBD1	CASSFTGGAAEAFF
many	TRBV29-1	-	CSVEQLPLRTPYGYTF